The 3 T cell receptor beta chains in this list originate from one sample, sequenced in a study of blood T cell repertoires in COVID-19. Method: immunoSEQ multiplex PCR; TCRdb's copy keeps in-frame clones and lacks some. The table includes some 290,000 clones, roughly 88% detected once. Sequenced material: peripheral blood. These receptors were obtained from a woman in her 30s with COVID-19, enrolled during active disease.

This clone was recorded many times. The V call is TRBV2, the J call TRBJ2-3; 10 bases match TRBD2. CDR1 is SNHLY and CDR2 is FYNNEI in the germline V gene. The length of the CDR3 is 16 residues. J lost 6 bases, V lost 0 bases, and 6 bases had no gene match. The CDR3 loop is CASSEAGLAGVDTQYF. The CDR3 DNA follows: TGTGCCAGCAGTGAAGCAGGCCTAGCGGGAGTCGATACGCAGTATTTT.

The genes are TRBV11-3 and TRBJ2-1; TRBD2 matches 9 bases. CDR1 and CDR2 from the germline V gene are SGHNT and YENEEA. This CDR3 has 15 amino acids. V lost 1 base, J lost 6 bases, and 4 bases stayed unmatched. CDR3 nucleotides: TGTGCCAGCAGCTTAGGTCTAGCGGGGATCAATGAGCAGTTCTTC. Protein sequence: CASSLGLAGINEQFF. The full variable domain, rest sourced from reference TRBV11-3 and TRBJ2-1, is EAGVVQSPRYKIIEKKQPVAFWCNPISGHNTLYWYLQNLGQGPELLIRYENEEAVDDSQLPKDRFSAERLKGVDSTLKIQPAELGDSAVYLCASSLGLAGINEQFFGPGTRLTVL.

Ten or more counts support this clone. The rearrangement links TRBV3-1 (or the pseudogene TRBV3-2) to TRBJ1-1; TRBD1 agrees at 9 bases. The V segment lost 0 bases and the J segment 4 bases; nucleotides outside the gene matches: 3. From germline, CDR1 is LGHDT and CDR2 YNNKEL (reference sequence). This CDR3 spans 15 amino acids. CDR3 in amino acids: CASSQEKTGGTEAFF. The CDR3 DNA is TGTGCCAGCAGCCAAGAAAAGACAGGGGGCACTGAAGCTTTCTTT.